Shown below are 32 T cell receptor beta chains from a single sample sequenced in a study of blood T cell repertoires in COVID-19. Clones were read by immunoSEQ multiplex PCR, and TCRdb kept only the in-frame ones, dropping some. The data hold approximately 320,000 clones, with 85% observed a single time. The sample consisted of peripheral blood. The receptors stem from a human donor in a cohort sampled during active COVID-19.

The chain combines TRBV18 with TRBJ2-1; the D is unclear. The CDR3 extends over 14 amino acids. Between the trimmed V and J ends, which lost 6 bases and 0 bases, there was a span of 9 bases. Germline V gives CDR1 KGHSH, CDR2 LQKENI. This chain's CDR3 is CASSRGSSYNEQFF. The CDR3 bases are TGTGCCAGCTCTCGAGGTAGCTCCTACAATGAGCAGTTCTTC.

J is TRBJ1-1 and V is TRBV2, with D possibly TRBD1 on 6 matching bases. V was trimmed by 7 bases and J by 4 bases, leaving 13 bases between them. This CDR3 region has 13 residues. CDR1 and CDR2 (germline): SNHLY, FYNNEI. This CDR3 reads CASMVEGGTEAFF. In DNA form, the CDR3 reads TGTGCCAGCATGGTGGAAGGGGGCACTGAAGCTTTCTTT.

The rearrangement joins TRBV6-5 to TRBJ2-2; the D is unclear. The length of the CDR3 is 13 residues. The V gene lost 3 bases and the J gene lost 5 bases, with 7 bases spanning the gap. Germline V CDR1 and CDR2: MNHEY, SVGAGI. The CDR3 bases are TGTGCCAGCAGTTATACCCGGACCGGGGAGCTGTTTTTT. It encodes CASSYTRTGELFF.

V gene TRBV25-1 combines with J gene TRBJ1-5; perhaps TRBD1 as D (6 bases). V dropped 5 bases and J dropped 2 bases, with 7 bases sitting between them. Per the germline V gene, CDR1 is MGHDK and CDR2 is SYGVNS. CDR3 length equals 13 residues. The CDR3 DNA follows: TGTGCCAGCAGTCCAGGGGGCAATCAGCCCCAGCATTTT. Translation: CASSPGGNQPQHF.

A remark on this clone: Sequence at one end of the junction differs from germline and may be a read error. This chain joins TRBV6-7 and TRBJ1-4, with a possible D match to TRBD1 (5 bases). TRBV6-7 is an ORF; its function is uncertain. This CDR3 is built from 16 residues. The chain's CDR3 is CASGYGTGATNEKLFF. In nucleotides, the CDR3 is TGTGCCAGCGGTTACGGTACGGGGGCAACTAATGAAAAACTGTTTTTT.

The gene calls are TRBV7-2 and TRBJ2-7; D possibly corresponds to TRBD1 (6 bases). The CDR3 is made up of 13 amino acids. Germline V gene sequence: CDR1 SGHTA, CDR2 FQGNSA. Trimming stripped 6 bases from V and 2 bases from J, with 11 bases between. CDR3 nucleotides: TGTGCCAGCAGATACAGGGAAACCTACGAGCAGTACTTC. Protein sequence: CASRYRETYEQYF.

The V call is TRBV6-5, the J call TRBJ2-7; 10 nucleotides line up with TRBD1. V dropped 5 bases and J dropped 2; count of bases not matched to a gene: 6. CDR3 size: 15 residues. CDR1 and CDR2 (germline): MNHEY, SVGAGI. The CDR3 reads CASSHTGTGAYEQYF. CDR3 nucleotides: TGTGCCAGCAGTCACACCGGGACAGGGGCCTACGAGCAGTACTTC.

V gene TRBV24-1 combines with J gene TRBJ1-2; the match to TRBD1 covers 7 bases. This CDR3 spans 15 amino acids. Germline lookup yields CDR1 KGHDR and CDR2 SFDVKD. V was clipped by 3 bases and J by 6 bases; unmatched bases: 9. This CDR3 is CATSDPNRGRNGYTF. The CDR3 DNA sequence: TGTGCCACCAGTGATCCAAACAGGGGAAGGAATGGCTACACCTTC.

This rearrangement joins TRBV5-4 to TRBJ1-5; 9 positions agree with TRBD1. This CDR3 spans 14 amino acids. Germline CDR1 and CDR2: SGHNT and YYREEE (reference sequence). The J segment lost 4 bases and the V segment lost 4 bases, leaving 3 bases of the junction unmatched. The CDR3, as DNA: TGTGCCAGCAGCCCTGACAGGGGGAATCAGCCCCAGCATTTT. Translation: CASSPDRGNQPQHF.

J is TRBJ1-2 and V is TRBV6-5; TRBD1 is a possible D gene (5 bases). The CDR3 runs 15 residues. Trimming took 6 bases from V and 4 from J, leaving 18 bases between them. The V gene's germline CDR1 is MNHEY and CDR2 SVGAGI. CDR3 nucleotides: TGTGCCAGCAGGGGGGGAGGGAAGAGGGGCTATGGCTACACCTTC. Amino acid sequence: CASRGGGKRGYGYTF.

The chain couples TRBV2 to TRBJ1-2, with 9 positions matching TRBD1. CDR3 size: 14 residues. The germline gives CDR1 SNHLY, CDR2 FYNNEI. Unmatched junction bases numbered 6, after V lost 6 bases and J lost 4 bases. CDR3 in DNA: TGTGCCAGCAGCACCTCGGACAGGGGCTATGGCTACACCTTC. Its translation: CASSTSDRGYGYTF. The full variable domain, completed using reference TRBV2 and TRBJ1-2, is EPEVTQTPSHQVTQMGQEVILRCVPISNHLYFYWYRQILGQKVEFLVSFYNNEISEKSEIFDDQFSVERPDGSNFTLKIRSTKLEDSAMYFCASSTSDRGYGYTFGSGTRLTVV.

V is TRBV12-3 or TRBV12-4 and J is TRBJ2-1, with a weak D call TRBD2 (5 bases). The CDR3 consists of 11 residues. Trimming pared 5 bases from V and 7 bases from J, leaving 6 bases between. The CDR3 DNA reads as TGTGCCAGCAGTACGGGGAATGAGCAGTTCTTC. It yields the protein CASSTGNEQFF.

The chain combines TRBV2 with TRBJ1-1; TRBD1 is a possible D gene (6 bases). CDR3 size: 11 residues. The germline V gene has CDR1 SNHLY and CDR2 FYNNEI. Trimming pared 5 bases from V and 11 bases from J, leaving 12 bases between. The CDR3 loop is CASSRNRAAFF. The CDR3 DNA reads TGTGCCAGCAGTCGTAACAGGGCGGCTTTCTTT.

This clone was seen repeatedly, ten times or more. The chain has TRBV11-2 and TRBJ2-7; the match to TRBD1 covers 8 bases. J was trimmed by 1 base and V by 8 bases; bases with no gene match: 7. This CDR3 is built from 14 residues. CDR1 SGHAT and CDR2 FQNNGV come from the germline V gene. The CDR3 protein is CASASGTGSYEQYF. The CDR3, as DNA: TGTGCCAGCGCGTCCGGGACAGGATCCTACGAGCAGTACTTC.

The CDR3 region is CSVDQGASTDTQYF. The CDR3 region has the DNA TGCAGCGTTGATCAGGGGGCTAGCACAGATACGCAGTATTTT. V and J are TRBV29-1 and TRBJ2-3; 8 nucleotides align to TRBD1. J was trimmed by 0 bases and V by 3 bases; bases with no gene match: 2. Germline CDR1 and CDR2: SQVTM and ANQGSEA. This CDR3 comprises 14 residues.

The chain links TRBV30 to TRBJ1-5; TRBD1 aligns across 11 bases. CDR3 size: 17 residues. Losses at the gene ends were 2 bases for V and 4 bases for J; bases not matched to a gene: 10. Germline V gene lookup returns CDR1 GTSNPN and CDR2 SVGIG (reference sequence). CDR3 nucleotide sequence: TGTGCCTGGAGTCTTGGACAGGGGGCCCCCTGGAATCAGCCCCAGCATTTT. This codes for CAWSLGQGAPWNQPQHF.

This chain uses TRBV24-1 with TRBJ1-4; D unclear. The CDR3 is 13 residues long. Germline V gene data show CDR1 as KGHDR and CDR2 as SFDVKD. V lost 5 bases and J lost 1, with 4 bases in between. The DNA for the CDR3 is TGTGCCACCAGTGGCAGAACTAATGAAAAACTGTTTTTT. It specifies CATSGRTNEKLFF.

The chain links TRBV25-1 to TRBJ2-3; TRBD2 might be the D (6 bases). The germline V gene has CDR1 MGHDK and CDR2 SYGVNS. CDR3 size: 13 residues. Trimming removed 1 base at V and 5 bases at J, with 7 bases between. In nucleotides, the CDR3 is TGTGCCAGCAGTGAATCGGGGGTAGATACGCAGTATTTT. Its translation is CASSESGVDTQYF.

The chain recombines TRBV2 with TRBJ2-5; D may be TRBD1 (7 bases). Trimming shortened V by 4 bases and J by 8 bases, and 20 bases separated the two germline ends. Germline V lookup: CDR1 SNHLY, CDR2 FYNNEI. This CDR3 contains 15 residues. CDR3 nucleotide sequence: TGTGCCAGCAGTGCGGGGGACAGTGTGAAGAGAACCCAGTACTTC. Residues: CASSAGDSVKRTQYF.

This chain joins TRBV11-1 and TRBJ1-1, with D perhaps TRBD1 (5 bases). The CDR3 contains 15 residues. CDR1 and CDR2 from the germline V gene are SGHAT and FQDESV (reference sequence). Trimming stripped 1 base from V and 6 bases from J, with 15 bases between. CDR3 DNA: TGTGCCAGCAGCTTAGAGCAGAACCGGGGGGCTGAAGCTTTCTTT. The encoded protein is CASSLEQNRGAEAFF.

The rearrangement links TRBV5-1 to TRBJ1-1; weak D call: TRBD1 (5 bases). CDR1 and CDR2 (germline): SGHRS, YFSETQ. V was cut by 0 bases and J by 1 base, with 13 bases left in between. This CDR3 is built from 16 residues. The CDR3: CASSLAWGRENTEAFF. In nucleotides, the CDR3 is TGCGCCAGCAGCTTGGCCTGGGGCAGGGAGAACACTGAAGCTTTCTTT.

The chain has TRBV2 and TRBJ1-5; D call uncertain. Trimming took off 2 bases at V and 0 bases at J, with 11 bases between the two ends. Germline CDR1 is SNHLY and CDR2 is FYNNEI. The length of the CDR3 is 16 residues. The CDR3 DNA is TGTGCCAGCAGTGAATACAGCTACAATAGCAATCAGCCCCAGCATTTT. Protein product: CASSEYSYNSNQPQHF.

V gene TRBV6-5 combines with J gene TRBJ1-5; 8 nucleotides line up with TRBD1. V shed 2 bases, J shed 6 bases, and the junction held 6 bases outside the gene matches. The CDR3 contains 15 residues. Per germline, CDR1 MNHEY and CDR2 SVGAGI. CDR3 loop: CASSYMQGAGQPQHF. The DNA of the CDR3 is TGTGCCAGCAGTTACATGCAGGGGGCTGGTCAGCCCCAGCATTTT.

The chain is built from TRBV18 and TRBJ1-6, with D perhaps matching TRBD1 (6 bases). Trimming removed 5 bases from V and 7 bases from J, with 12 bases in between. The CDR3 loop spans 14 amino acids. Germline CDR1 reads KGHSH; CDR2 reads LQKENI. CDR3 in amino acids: CASSTLDRNSPLHF. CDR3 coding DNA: TGTGCCAGCTCAACTTTAGACAGGAATTCACCCCTCCACTTT.

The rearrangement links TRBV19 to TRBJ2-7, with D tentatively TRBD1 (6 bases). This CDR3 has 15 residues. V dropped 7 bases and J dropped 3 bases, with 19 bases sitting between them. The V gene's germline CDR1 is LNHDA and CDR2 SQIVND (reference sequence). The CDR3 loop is CASTKTRDTYYEQYF. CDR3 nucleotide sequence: TGTGCCAGTACCAAAACCAGGGACACTTACTACGAGCAGTACTTC.

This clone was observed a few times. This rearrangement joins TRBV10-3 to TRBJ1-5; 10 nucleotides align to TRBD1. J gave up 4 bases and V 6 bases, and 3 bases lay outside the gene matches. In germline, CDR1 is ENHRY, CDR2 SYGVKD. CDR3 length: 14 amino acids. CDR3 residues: CAIRGTGDNQPQHF. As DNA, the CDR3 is TGTGCCATCAGGGGGACAGGGGATAATCAGCCCCAGCATTTT.

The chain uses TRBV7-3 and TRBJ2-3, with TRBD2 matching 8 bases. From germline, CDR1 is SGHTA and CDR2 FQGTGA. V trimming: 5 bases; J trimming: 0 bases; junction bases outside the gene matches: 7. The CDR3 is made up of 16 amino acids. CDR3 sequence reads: CASSPRGGASTDTQYF. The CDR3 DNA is TGTGCCAGCAGCCCACGGGGGGGGGCTAGCACAGATACGCAGTATTTT.

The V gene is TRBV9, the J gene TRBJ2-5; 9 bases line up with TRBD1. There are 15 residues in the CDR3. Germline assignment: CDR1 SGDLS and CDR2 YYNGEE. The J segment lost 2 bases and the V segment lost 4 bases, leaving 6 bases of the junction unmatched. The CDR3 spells CASSTSGQGQETQYF. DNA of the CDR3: TGTGCCAGCAGCACATCCGGACAGGGGCAAGAGACCCAGTACTTC.

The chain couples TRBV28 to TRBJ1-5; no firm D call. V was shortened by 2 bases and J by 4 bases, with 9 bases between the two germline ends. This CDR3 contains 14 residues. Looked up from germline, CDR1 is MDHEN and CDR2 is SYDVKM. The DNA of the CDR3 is TGTGCCAGCAGTTTACGGCGGACTAATCAGCCCCAGCATTTT. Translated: CASSLRRTNQPQHF.

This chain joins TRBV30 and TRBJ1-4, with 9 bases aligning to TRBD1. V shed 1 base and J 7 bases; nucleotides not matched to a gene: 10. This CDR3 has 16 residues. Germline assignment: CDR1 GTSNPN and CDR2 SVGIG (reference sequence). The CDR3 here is CAWSAGAGTGFEKLFF. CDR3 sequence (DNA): TGTGCCTGGAGTGCCGGAGCCGGGACAGGGTTTGAAAAACTGTTTTTT.

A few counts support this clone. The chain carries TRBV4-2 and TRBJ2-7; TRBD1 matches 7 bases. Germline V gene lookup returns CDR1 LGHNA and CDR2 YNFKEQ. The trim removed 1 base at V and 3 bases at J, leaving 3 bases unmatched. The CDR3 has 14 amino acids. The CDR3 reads CASSQGQGDYEQYF. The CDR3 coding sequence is TGTGCCAGCAGCCAAGGACAGGGAGACTACGAGCAGTACTTC.

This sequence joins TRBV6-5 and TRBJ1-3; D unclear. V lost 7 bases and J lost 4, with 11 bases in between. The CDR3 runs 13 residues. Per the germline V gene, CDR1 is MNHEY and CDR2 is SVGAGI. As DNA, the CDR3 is TGTGCCAGCACGTCGGAGAGGGGAAACACCATATATTTT. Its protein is CASTSERGNTIYF.